Below are 14 T cell receptor beta chains sequenced from a single sample in a study of blood T cell repertoires in COVID-19. TCRdb keeps only in-frame clones here, not all; method: immunoSEQ multiplex PCR. The table has under 300,000 clones, roughly four fifths seen once. The sequenced sample was peripheral blood. The receptor set was obtained from a young woman with acute or convalescent COVID-19.

The CDR3 nucleotides read TGCGCCAGCAGCTCCTCACCCCGGGGAGACTACGAGCAGTACTTC. This codes for CASSSSPRGDYEQYF. The chain recombines TRBV5-1 with TRBJ2-7; a weak D match, TRBD2 (5 bases). Germline CDR1 is SGHRS and CDR2 is YFSETQ. This CDR3 contains 15 residues. V gave up 3 bases and J gave up 3 bases, with 16 bases separating them.

J is TRBJ2-7 and V is TRBV27; 12 positions match TRBD2. The ends lost 6 bases at V and 6 bases at J; junction bases unmatched: 6. The CDR3 is made up of 14 amino acids. CDR1 is MNHEY, CDR2 SMNVEV, per germline (reference sequence). CDR3 region: CASSLRLAGAEQYF. In DNA form, the CDR3 reads TGTGCCAGCAGCTTGCGACTAGCGGGAGCCGAGCAGTACTTC.

As concerns this clone: Germline is not matched at one junction end, which may reflect a read error. This chain uses TRBV2 with TRBJ2-1, with D perhaps TRBD2 (5 bases). Germline V gene lookup returns CDR1 SNHLY and CDR2 FYNNEI. This CDR3 comprises 13 residues. CDR3 loop: CASREDYYNEQFF. The CDR3 DNA sequence: TGTGCCAGCAGGGAAGACTACTACAATGAGCAGTTCTTC.

V gene TRBV3-1 (or the pseudogene TRBV3-2) combines with J gene TRBJ2-7, with 7 bases matching TRBD2. Losses at the gene ends were 1 base for V and 4 bases for J; bases not matched to a gene: 4. There are 14 residues in the CDR3. Germline V CDR1 and CDR2: LGHDT, YNNKEL (reference sequence). The CDR3 spells CASSQGGSWYEQYF. CDR3 nucleotide sequence: TGTGCCAGCAGCCAAGGCGGGAGTTGGTACGAGCAGTACTTC.

This chain uses TRBV11-1 with TRBJ2-5, with 8 bases lining up with TRBD1. The junction had 8 bases not matched to a gene; V was cut back by 2 bases and J by 6 bases. Germline V CDR1 and CDR2: SGHAT, FQDESV (reference sequence). There are 15 residues in the CDR3. This chain's CDR3 is CASSLRGQGRQTQYF. The CDR3 bases are TGTGCCAGCAGCTTACGCGGACAGGGTCGACAGACCCAGTACTTC.

This clone was counted a few times. The rearrangement links TRBV11-2 to TRBJ1-1; possibly TRBD1 for D (5 bases). This CDR3 has 14 amino acids. CDR1 and CDR2 (germline): SGHAT, FQNNGV. With 1 base removed from V and 3 bases from J, the gap between germline ends came to 9 bases. CDR3 coding DNA: TGTGCCAGCAGCTTAGTTCAGGGCTACACTGAAGCTTTCTTT. Amino acid sequence: CASSLVQGYTEAFF.

This clone was seen more than once but under ten times. The chain uses TRBV10-3 and TRBJ2-1; 9 nucleotides match TRBD2. Germline V CDR1 and CDR2: ENHRY, SYGVKD. The CDR3 spans 14 residues. V lost 10 bases to trimming and J lost 5 bases; unmatched junction nucleotides: 9. The CDR3 here is CATIAGENDNEQFF. For the CDR3, the DNA is TGTGCCACAATAGCGGGAGAAAACGACAATGAGCAGTTCTTC.

A single count supports this clone. The V gene is TRBV2, the J gene TRBJ2-7, with 9 bases that match TRBD2. In germline, CDR1 is SNHLY, CDR2 FYNNEI. V lost 6 bases to trimming and J lost 4 bases; unmatched junction nucleotides: 7. The CDR3 has 14 residues. The chain's CDR3 is CASRPSGRSYEQYF. Here the CDR3 DNA reads TGTGCCAGCAGACCCAGCGGGAGGTCGTACGAGCAGTACTTC.

The chain carries TRBV11-2 and TRBJ2-3; 9 bases align to TRBD1. After removal of 1 base from V and 5 bases from J, the junction contained 1 base not matched to a gene. Germline lookup yields CDR1 SGHAT and CDR2 FQNNGV. The CDR3 covers 14 residues. The CDR3: CASSLGTGVDTQYF. CDR3 coding DNA: TGTGCCAGCAGCTTAGGGACAGGGGTAGATACGCAGTATTTT.

The gene calls are TRBV4-1 and TRBJ2-7; 7 bases are shared with TRBD2. This CDR3 has 14 amino acids. Germline V gene lookup returns CDR1 MGHRA and CDR2 YSYEKL. The junction had 8 bases not matched to a gene; V was cut back by 4 bases and J by 5 bases. CDR3 bases: TGCGCCAGCAGCCTCGGGGGAGGGGCGGACGAGCAGTACTTC. Translation gives CASSLGGGADEQYF.

This chain connects TRBV5-6 to TRBJ2-7; 9 bases are shared with TRBD1. Germline V lookup: CDR1 SGHDT, CDR2 YYEEEE. The CDR3 spans 14 residues. The V segment lost 1 base and the J segment 2 bases; nucleotides outside the gene matches: 1. For the CDR3, the DNA is TGTGCCAGCAGCTTGACAGGGGGCCCCTACGAGCAGTACTTC. Translating gives CASSLTGGPYEQYF.

The chain combines TRBV5-8 with TRBJ1-5, with 7 bases lining up with TRBD1. The germline V gene has CDR1 SGHTS and CDR2 YDEGEE. Trimming took 4 bases from V and 0 from J; bases not matched to a gene: 13. This CDR3 is 18 amino acids long. In DNA form, the CDR3 reads TGTGCCAGCAGCCGGTGGCTAGCCGGACAGGATAGCAATCAGCCCCAGCATTTT. This codes for CASSRWLAGQDSNQPQHF.

The CDR3 sequence: CTSSRAGFEGGRWYNEQFF. CDR3 bases: TGCACCAGCAGCCGAGCCGGTTTTGAGGGAGGGCGATGGTACAATGAGCAGTTCTTC. This sequence joins TRBV1 and TRBJ2-1; the D call of TRBD2 is as the table states it, not checked on the DNA. TRBV1 is a pseudogene segment. The CDR3 is made up of 19 amino acids.

V gene TRBV19 combines with J gene TRBJ1-5; D unclear. Germline CDR1 is LNHDA and CDR2 is SQIVND (reference sequence). This CDR3 comprises 15 residues. V lost 5 bases, J lost 1 base, and 12 bases lay in between. The CDR3 nucleotides are TGTGCCAGTAGTGAACGGGGAACGAGCAATCAGCCCCAGCATTTT. Protein sequence: CASSERGTSNQPQHF.